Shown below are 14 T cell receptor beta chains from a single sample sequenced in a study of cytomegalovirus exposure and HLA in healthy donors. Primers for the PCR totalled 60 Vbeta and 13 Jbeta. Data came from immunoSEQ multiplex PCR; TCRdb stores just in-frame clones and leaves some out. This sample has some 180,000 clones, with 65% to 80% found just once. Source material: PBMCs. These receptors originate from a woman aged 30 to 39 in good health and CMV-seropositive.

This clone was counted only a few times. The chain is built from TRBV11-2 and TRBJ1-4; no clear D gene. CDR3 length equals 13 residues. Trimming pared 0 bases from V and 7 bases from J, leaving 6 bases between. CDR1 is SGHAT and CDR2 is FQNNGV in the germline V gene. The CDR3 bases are TGTGCCAGCAGCTTAGATGCGGTTGAAAAACTGTTTTTT. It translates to CASSLDAVEKLFF.

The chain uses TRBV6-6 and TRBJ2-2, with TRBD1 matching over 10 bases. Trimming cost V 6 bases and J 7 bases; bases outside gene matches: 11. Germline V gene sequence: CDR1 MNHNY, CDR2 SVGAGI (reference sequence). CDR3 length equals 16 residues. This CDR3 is CASRLTGGNGVGELFF. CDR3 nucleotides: TGTGCCAGCAGATTGACAGGGGGCAACGGGGTCGGGGAGCTGTTTTTT.

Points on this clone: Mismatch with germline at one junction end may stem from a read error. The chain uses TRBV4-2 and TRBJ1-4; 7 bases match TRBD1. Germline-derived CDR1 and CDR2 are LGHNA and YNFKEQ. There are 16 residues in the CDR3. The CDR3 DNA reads TGTGCCAGCAGTCAAGATCCGGGACAGAAAAATGAAAAACTGTTTTTT. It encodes CASSQDPGQKNEKLFF.

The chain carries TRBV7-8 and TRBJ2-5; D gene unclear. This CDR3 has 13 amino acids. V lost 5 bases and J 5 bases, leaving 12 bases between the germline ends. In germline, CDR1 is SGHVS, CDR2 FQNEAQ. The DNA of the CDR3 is TGTGCCAGCAGCCTAAATGTCGTCGAGACCCAGTACTTC. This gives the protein CASSLNVVETQYF.

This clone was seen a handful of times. CDR3 DNA sequence: TGCAGCTTCACTCCGGGTTTGGAGACCCAGTACTTC. The encoded protein is CSFTPGLETQYF. V and J are TRBV29-1 and TRBJ2-5; D remains ambiguous. The CDR3 is 12 residues long. V was pared by 8 bases and J by 5 bases, with 15 bases between. Germline CDR1 and CDR2: SQVTM and ANQGSEA.

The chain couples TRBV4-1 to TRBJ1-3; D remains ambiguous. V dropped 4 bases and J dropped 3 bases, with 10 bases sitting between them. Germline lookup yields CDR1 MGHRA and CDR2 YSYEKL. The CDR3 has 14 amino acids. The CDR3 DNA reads TGCGCCAGCAGCCTTCGGGAAGGTGGAAACACCATATATTTT. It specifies CASSLREGGNTIYF.

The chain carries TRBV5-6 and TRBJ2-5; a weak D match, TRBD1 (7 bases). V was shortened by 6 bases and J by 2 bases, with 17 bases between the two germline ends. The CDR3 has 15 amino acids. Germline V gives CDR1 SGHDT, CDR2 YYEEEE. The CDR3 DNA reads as TGTGCCAGCACCCCCCGCGGGACAGCACAAGAGACCCAGTACTTC. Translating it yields CASTPRGTAQETQYF.

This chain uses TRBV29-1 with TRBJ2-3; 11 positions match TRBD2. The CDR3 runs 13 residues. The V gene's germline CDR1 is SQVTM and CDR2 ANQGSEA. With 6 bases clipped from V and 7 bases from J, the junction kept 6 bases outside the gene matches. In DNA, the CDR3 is TGCAGCGTACCCCGGACTAGCGGGTATACGCAGTATTTT. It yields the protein CSVPRTSGYTQYF.

The CDR3 DNA reads as TGTGCCAGCAGCGTAGTGGCTAGCGGCACAGATACGCAGTATTTT. It encodes CASSVVASGTDTQYF. The chain recombines TRBV9 with TRBJ2-3, with D perhaps matching TRBD2 (6 bases). V lost 0 bases and J 1 base, leaving 9 bases between the germline ends. This CDR3 spans 15 amino acids. The germline CDR1 and CDR2 sequences are SGDLS and YYNGEE.

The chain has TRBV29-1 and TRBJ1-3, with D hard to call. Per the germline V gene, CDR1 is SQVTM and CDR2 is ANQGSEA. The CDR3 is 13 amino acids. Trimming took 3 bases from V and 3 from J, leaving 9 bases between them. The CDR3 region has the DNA TGCAGCGTTGATATGGGAGATGGAAACACCATATATTTT. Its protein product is CSVDMGDGNTIYF.

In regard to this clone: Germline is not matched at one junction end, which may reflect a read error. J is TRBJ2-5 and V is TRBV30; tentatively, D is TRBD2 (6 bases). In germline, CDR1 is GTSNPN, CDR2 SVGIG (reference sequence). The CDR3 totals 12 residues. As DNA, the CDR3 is TGTGTCTGGAGTAGGAGGGAAGAGACCCAGTACTTC. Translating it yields CVWSRREETQYF.

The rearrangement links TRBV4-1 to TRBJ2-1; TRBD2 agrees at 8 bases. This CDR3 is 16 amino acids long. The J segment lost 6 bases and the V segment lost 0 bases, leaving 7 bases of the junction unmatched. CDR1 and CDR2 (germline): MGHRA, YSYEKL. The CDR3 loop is CASSQERSGRGNEQFF. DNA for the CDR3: TGCGCCAGCAGCCAAGAAAGGTCCGGGAGGGGCAATGAGCAGTTCTTC.

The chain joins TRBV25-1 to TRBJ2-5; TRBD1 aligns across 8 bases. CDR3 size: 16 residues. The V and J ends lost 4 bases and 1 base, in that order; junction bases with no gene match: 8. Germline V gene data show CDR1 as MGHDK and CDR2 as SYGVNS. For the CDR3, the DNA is TGTGCCAGCAGTGCCTTAGACAGGGGACGCCAAGAGACCCAGTACTTC. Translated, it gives CASSALDRGRQETQYF.

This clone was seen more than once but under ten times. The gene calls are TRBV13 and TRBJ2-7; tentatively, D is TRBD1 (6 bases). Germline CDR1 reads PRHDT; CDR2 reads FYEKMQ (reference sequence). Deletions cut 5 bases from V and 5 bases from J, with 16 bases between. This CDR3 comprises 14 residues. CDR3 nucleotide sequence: TGTGCCAGCAGCCCTCCAGGGGTGGTCGACGAGCAGTACTTC. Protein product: CASSPPGVVDEQYF. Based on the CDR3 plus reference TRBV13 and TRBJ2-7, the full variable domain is AAGVIQSPRHLIKEKRETATLKCYPIPRHDTVYWYQQGPGQDPQFLISFYEKMQSDKGSIPDRFSAQQFSDYHSELNMSSLELGDSALYFCASSPPGVVDEQYFGPGTRLTVT.